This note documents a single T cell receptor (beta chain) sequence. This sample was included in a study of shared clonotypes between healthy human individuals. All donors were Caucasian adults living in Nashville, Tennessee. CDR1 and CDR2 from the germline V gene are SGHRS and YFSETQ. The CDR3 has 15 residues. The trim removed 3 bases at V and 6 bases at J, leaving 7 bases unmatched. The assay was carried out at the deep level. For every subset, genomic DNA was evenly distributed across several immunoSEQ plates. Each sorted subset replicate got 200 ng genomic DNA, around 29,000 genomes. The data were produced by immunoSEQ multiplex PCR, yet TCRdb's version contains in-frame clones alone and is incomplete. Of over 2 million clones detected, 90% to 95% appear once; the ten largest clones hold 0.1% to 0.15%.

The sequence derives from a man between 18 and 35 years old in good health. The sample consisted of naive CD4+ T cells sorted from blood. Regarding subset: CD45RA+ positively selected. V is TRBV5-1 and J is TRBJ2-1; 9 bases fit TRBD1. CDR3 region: CASSWAGTGSNEQFF. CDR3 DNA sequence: TGCGCCAGCAGCTGGGCCGGGACAGGGAGCAATGAGCAGTTCTTC.